The present T cell receptor beta chain was sequenced within a study of shared clonotypes between healthy human individuals. V lost 1 base and J lost 0, with 17 bases in between. CDR3 length: 18 amino acids. Germline CDR1 is LNHDA and CDR2 is SQIVND (reference sequence). CD45RO-negative cells were positively selected for CCR7, leaving out terminally differentiated effector memory CD45RA+ cells. Assay: immunoSEQ multiplex PCR; the TCRdb copy retains only in-frame clones and omits some. Seen here are hundreds of thousands of clones, roughly 95% observed once, and the top ten hold 0.11%. Sequenced input: naive CD8+ T cells sorted from blood. This chain links TRBV19 with TRBJ2-3; D might be TRBD2 (5 bases). This TCR came from a woman in her 30s in good health. The CDR3 DNA reads as TGTGCCAGTAGTATAGTCGGCGCGTGGGAGTGGAGCACAGATACGCAGTATTTT. Translation gives CASSIVGAWEWSTDTQYF.